This entry describes one T cell receptor beta chain. Germline CDR1 MNHEY, CDR2 SVGAGI. The CDR3 spans 14 residues. Trimming took off 5 bases at V and 3 bases at J, with 11 bases between the two ends. Clones were sequenced by immunoSEQ multiplex PCR, and TCRdb holds only the in-frame ones, with some missing. Of some 7,100 clones detected, around 78% appear once; the ten largest clones hold about 17%. This sample stems from a study of tumor-infiltrating lymphocytes in localized non-small cell lung cancer. V usage is TRBV6-5 and J usage is TRBJ1-5; possibly TRBD1 for D (6 bases). This receptor was obtained from a human donor with non-small cell lung cancer. The sequenced sample consisted of uninvolved lung tissue not adjacent to the tumor. The CDR3 protein is CASSPAGANQPQHF. The CDR3 nucleotides are TGTGCCAGCAGTCCAGCAGGGGCCAATCAGCCCCAGCATTTT.